The rows below give T cell receptor beta chains drawn from one sample of a study of CD8 T cells in Susac syndrome. TCRdb reprocessed the immunoSEQ multiplex PCR reads via MiXCR and lists one record per CDR3 protein. The sample consists of more than 70,000 distinct CDR3 sequences, just under 95% of them appearing once. The specimen was CD8+ T cells from PBMCs. The receptor set was obtained from a human donor in good health. CDR3s include the opening cysteine and the closing phenylalanine or tryptophan. D genes are given only for firm matches. Expanded clones get a size class; other rows say once, few or many, or leave the size out.

V gene,J gene,clone size,CDR3 length,D gene,CDR3 protein,CDR3 DNA
TRBV5-1,TRBJ1-1,NA,15,NA,CASSPTTRTWTEAFF,TGCGCCAGCAGCCCCACCACCAGAACGTGGACTGAAGCTTTCTTT
TRBV12-3/TRBV12-4,TRBJ1-2,NA,14,NA,CASTLGAGANGYTF,TGTGCCAGCACCTTGGGGGCGGGGGCGAATGGCTACACCTTC
TRBV27,TRBJ1-1,NA,15,NA,CASSLSGRGSTEAFF,TGTGCCAGCAGTTTATCTGGGCGTGGTAGCACTGAAGCTTTCTTT
TRBV6-1,TRBJ2-7,once,15,TRBD1,CASRAGGQVTREQYF,TGTGCCAGCCGGGCTGGAGGACAGGTCACCCGCGAGCAGTACTTC
TRBV6-6,TRBJ2-5,NA,14,TRBD2,CASRRTRGQETQYF,TGTGCCAGCAGACGGACTAGAGGGCAAGAGACCCAGTACTTC
TRBV6-5,TRBJ2-7,NA,14,NA,CASSYSGTSYEQYF,TGTGCCAGCAGTTACTCGGGGACTTCCTACGAGCAGTACTTC
TRBV24-1,TRBJ2-1,NA,15,TRBD1,CATSDRQGPYNEQFF,TGTGCCACCAGTGATCGACAGGGGCCCTACAATGAGCAGTTCTTC
TRBV9,TRBJ2-1,NA,15,TRBD2,CASSVGSGGNNEQFF,TGTGCCAGCAGCGTGGGAAGCGGGGGTAACAATGAGCAGTTCTTC
TRBV4-2,TRBJ2-1,NA,12,NA,CASSQAWYEQFF,TGTGCCAGCAGCCAAGCTTGGTATGAGCAGTTCTTC
TRBV7-6,TRBJ1-1,NA,14,NA,CASSSLDTNTEAFF,TGTGCCAGCAGCTCCTTAGACACGAACACTGAAGCTTTCTTT
TRBV18,TRBJ1-1,once,11,NA,CASSPGDEAFF,TGTGCCAGCTCACCAGGGGACGAAGCTTTCTTT
TRBV7-9,TRBJ1-4,NA,14,NA,CASSPPVPMEKLFF,TGTGCCAGCAGCCCACCGGTCCCCATGGAAAAACTGTTTTTT
TRBV12-3/TRBV12-4,TRBJ2-3,NA,13,NA,CASSLTDTDTQYF,TGTGCCAGCAGTTTAACTGACACAGATACGCAGTATTTT
TRBV29-1,TRBJ1-2,once,15,TRBD1,CSVAGTGSPNYGYTF,TGCAGCGTTGCCGGGACAGGAAGTCCTAACTATGGCTACACCTTC
TRBV13,TRBJ2-3,NA,15,NA,CASSLGPARTDTQYF,TGTGCCAGCAGCTTAGGACCAGCGCGCACAGATACGCAGTATTTT
TRBV2,TRBJ2-7,NA,16,NA,CASSFNPRLGAYEQYF,TGTGCCAGCAGTTTTAATCCGAGACTAGGCGCCTACGAGCAGTACTTC
TRBV3-1,TRBJ2-7,NA,12,NA,CASRSQGGEQYF,TGTGCCAGCAGGTCTCAAGGTGGCGAGCAGTACTTC
TRBV20-1,TRBJ2-7,NA,17,TRBD2,CSARSGGLAGVSYEQYF,TGCAGTGCTAGATCGGGAGGACTAGCGGGGGTTTCCTACGAGCAGTACTTC
TRBV10-3,TRBJ2-7,once,12,NA,CATGGGTYEQYF,TGTGCCACTGGCGGAGGGACCTACGAGCAGTACTTC
TRBV5-1,TRBJ2-3,once,17,TRBD2,CASSLGLAGVRGDTQYF,TGCGCCAGCAGCTTGGGACTAGCGGGGGTGAGAGGAGATACGCAGTATTTT
TRBV5-1,TRBJ2-1,NA,15,NA,CASSFSGSGYNEQFF,TGCGCCAGCAGCTTTTCGGGTTCGGGATACAATGAGCAGTTCTTC
TRBV7-9,TRBJ2-7,NA,14,TRBD1,CASSEDRELNEQYF,TGTGCCAGCAGCGAGGACAGGGAACTTAACGAGCAGTACTTC
TRBV19,TRBJ1-1,NA,14,TRBD1,CASSIGQGYTEAFF,TGTGCCAGTAGTATAGGACAGGGGTACACTGAAGCTTTCTTT
TRBV12-3/TRBV12-4,TRBJ1-4,NA,14,NA,CASRRTATNEKLFF,TGTGCCAGCAGGAGGACAGCAACTAATGAAAAACTGTTTTTT
TRBV12-3/TRBV12-4,TRBJ1-5,NA,15,NA,CASSFAGISNQPQHF,TGTGCCAGCAGTTTCGCGGGGATTAGCAATCAGCCCCAGCATTTT
TRBV27,TRBJ2-1,NA,15,NA,CASSQAHLRANEQFF,TGTGCCAGCAGCCAGGCCCATCTACGGGCAAATGAGCAGTTCTTC
TRBV6-2/TRBV6-3,TRBJ2-2,NA,11,NA,CASRFPGELFF,TGTGCCAGCAGATTCCCCGGGGAGCTGTTTTTT
TRBV29-1,TRBJ2-2,NA,16,NA,CSVELGAPGGPGELFF,TGCAGCGTTGAATTGGGTGCTCCGGGTGGGCCCGGGGAGCTGTTTTTT
TRBV15,TRBJ2-7,NA,16,TRBD2,CATSRTDGGDLYEQYF,TGTGCCACCAGCAGAACAGACGGGGGGGATCTATACGAGCAGTACTTC
TRBV4-1,TRBJ1-3,NA,13,NA,CASSPGAGNTIYF,TGCGCCAGCAGCCCGGGAGCGGGAAACACCATATATTTT
TRBV3-1,TRBJ2-7,NA,17,TRBD1,CASSQDPGTGERNEQYF,TGTGCCAGCAGCCAAGATCCCGGGACAGGGGAAAGGAACGAGCAGTACTTC
TRBV27,TRBJ2-1,NA,15,NA,CASSASGLAGNEQFF,TGTGCCAGCAGTGCATCCGGACTTGCTGGCAATGAGCAGTTCTTC
TRBV2,TRBJ1-1,once,13,NA,CASILTGVIEAFF,TGTGCCAGCATTTTAACCGGGGTCATTGAAGCTTTCTTT
TRBV13,TRBJ1-5,NA,16,TRBD1,CASSLGTGLRNQPQHF,TGTGCCAGCAGCTTAGGGACAGGGCTGCGGAATCAGCCCCAGCATTTT
TRBV7-9,TRBJ2-3,NA,14,NA,CASSLLSGTDTQYF,TGTGCCAGCAGCTTGCTTTCAGGAACAGATACGCAGTATTTT
TRBV3-1,TRBJ2-7,NA,15,NA,CASSHPLAGVYEQYF,TGTGCCAGCAGCCACCCCTTAGCAGGTGTATACGAGCAGTACTTC
TRBV9,TRBJ1-2,NA,14,TRBD1,CASSVAQGAYGYTF,TGTGCCAGCAGCGTAGCACAGGGGGCCTATGGCTACACCTTC
TRBV20-1,TRBJ2-7,NA,16,TRBD2,CSARDSLAGDSYEQYF,TGCAGTGCTAGAGATTCCCTAGCGGGGGACAGCTACGAGCAGTACTTC
TRBV12-5,TRBJ2-3,NA,12,NA,CATWGDTDTQYF,TGTGCTACCTGGGGGGACACAGATACGCAGTATTTT
TRBV6-2/TRBV6-3,TRBJ2-1,NA,16,TRBD2,CASRGLAGGRHNEQFF,TGTGCCAGCAGGGGACTAGCGGGGGGGCGACACAATGAGCAGTTCTTC
TRBV6-5,TRBJ1-2,NA,16,NA,CASSYSAGGSNYGYTF,TGTGCCAGCAGTTACTCGGCCGGGGGCTCCAACTATGGCTACACCTTC
TRBV19,TRBJ1-1,NA,12,NA,CATLRGFTEAFF,TGTGCCACCCTAAGGGGGTTTACTGAAGCTTTCTTT
TRBV20-1,TRBJ2-7,once,11,NA,CSARAPYEQYF,TGCAGTGCTAGAGCCCCCTACGAGCAGTACTTC
TRBV5-6,TRBJ1-4,NA,11,NA,CASSLDEKLFF,TGTGCCAGCAGCTTGGACGAAAAACTGTTTTTT
TRBV9,TRBJ1-4,NA,15,TRBD1,CASSPGGATNEKLFF,TGTGCCAGCAGCCCAGGGGGAGCCACTAATGAAAAACTGTTTTTT
TRBV7-2,TRBJ2-3,NA,13,NA,CASSSGAEDTQYF,TGTGCCAGCAGCTCAGGAGCAGAGGATACGCAGTATTTT
TRBV5-4,TRBJ2-7,NA,12,NA,CASSNYLLEQYF,TGTGCCAGCAGCAACTACCTCTTGGAGCAGTACTTC
TRBV20-1,TRBJ2-7,NA,14,NA,CSATGPRQNYEQYF,TGCAGTGCTACGGGTCCCCGACAGAACTACGAGCAGTACTTC